The 5 T cell receptor beta chains presented below share a single source sample, sequenced in a study of blood T cell repertoires in COVID-19. TCRdb's table, derived via immunoSEQ multiplex PCR, lists solely in-frame clones and lacks some. Here the sample spans fewer than 250,000 clones, approximately 81% being singletons. The sequenced sample was PBMCs or T cells enriched from blood (not recorded which). The receptors stem from a woman aged 50 to 60 with acute COVID-19.

V and J are TRBV10-3 and TRBJ2-3, with 7 bases that match TRBD1. The CDR3 sequence is 14 residues long. CDR1 ENHRY and CDR2 SYGVKD come from the germline V gene. The V segment lost 6 bases and the J segment 5 bases; nucleotides outside the gene matches: 8. CDR3 nucleotides: TGTGCCATCAGCGACAGGGAGAGTAGAGATACGCAGTATTTT. It encodes CAISDRESRDTQYF.

The chain is built from TRBV5-1 and TRBJ2-1; tentative D call: TRBD2 (7 bases). V was pared by 3 bases and J by 9 bases, with 22 bases between. From germline, CDR1 is SGHRS and CDR2 YFSETQ. The CDR3 is 16 residues long. The CDR3 sequence: CASSSATGRVFSEQFF. CDR3 nucleotides: TGCGCCAGCAGCTCGGCCACAGGGAGGGTATTTTCTGAGCAGTTCTTC.

V and J are TRBV6-5 and TRBJ2-7; 11 bases map to TRBD1. CDR1 and CDR2 (germline): MNHEY, SVGAGI. This CDR3 is 15 amino acids long. The trim removed 6 bases at V and 2 bases at J, leaving 6 bases unmatched. Here the CDR3 reads CASSPRTGGAYEQYF. CDR3 nucleotides: TGTGCCAGCAGCCCACGGACAGGGGGCGCCTACGAGCAGTACTTC.

J is TRBJ2-2 and V is TRBV4-3; possible D gene TRBD1, 6 bases. From germline, CDR1 is LGHNA and CDR2 YSLEER. The CDR3 length is 13 residues. Trimming removed 1 base at V and 8 bases at J, with 8 bases between. CDR3 region: CASSQAGVGELFF. The CDR3 region has the DNA TGCGCCAGCAGCCAAGCAGGGGTGGGGGAGCTGTTTTTT.

This clone was seen only a few times. The chain carries TRBV15 and TRBJ1-5; 7 nucleotides match TRBD1. This CDR3 contains 17 residues. J lost 4 bases, V lost 1 base, and 10 bases had no gene match. Germline CDR1 and CDR2: LNHNV and YYDKDF (reference sequence). The CDR3 DNA is TGTGCCACCAGCAGAGCCCCTGGGACAGTCATGAATCAGCCCCAGCATTTT. Translating gives CATSRAPGTVMNQPQHF.